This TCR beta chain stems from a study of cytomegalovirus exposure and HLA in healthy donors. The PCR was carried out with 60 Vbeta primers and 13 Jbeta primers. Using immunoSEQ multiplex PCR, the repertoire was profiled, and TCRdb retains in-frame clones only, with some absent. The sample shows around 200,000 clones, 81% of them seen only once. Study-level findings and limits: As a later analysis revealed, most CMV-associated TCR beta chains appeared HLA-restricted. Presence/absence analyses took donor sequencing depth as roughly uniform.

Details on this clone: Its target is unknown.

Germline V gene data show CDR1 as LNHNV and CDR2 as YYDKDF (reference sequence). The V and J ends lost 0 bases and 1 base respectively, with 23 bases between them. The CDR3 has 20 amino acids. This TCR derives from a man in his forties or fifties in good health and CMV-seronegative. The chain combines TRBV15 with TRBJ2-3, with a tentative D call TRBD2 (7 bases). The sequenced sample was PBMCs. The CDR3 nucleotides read TGTGCCACCAGCAGAGAAGTCCCCTCGGGCGGGGGCTATGGCACAGATACGCAGTATTTT. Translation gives CATSREVPSGGGYGTDTQYF. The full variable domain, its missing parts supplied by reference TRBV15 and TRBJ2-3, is DAMVIQNPRYQVTQFGKPVTLSCSQTLNHNVMYWYQQKSSQAPKLLFHYYDKDFNNEADTPDNFQSRRPNTSFCFLDIRSPGLGDTAMYLCATSREVPSGGGYGTDTQYFGPGTRLTVL.